This T cell receptor beta chain was captured in a study of cytomegalovirus exposure and HLA in healthy donors. 60 Vbeta and 13 Jbeta primers were used in PCR. TCRdb's table, derived via immunoSEQ multiplex PCR, lists solely in-frame clones and lacks some. Found here are over 200,000 clones, 77% of them singletons; the top ten hold 2.5% to 3%. The V gene lost 9 bases and the J gene lost 5 bases, with 10 bases spanning the gap. The CDR3 is made up of 12 amino acids. Germline assignment: CDR1 MDHEN and CDR2 SYDVKM. The source material was PBMCs. This clonotype was obtained from a woman aged 60-75 years in good health and CMV-seropositive. The V call is TRBV28, the J call TRBJ1-4, with D unresolved. The CDR3 region is CASSGANEKLFF. For the CDR3, the DNA is TGTGCCAGTTCGGGAGCGAATGAAAAACTGTTTTTT.